This T cell receptor (beta chain) emerged from a study of blood T cell repertoires in COVID-19. Study summary: COVID-19 samples collected from the United States, Italy and Spain covered acute and convalescent phases.

The age range of participants was about 18 to 95 years, with residence in about two dozen US areas. The V end was cut by 0 bases, the J end by 2 bases, with 8 bases between. This CDR3 region has 14 residues. The germline V gene has CDR1 SGDLS and CDR2 YYNGEE. TCRdb's table, derived via immunoSEQ multiplex PCR, lists solely in-frame clones and lacks some. The sample gives tens of thousands of clones, roughly 89% of which show up once; 1% to 1.5% is in the top ten. This sequence joins TRBV9 and TRBJ1-1, with D possibly matching TRBD1 (5 bases). The source material was PBMCs or T cells enriched from blood (not recorded which). The receptor's source is a woman in her forties or fifties with acute COVID-19. The CDR3 reads CASSVGTHNTEAFF. CDR3 DNA: TGTGCCAGCAGCGTAGGGACACACAACACTGAAGCTTTCTTT.